This passage covers 27 T cell receptor beta chains from one sample sequenced in a study of blood T cell repertoires in COVID-19. Using immunoSEQ multiplex PCR, the repertoire was profiled, and TCRdb retains in-frame clones only, with some absent. The sample shows over 200,000 clones, 80% to 90% of them seen only once. Source material: PBMCs or T cells enriched from blood (not recorded which). Receptors were obtained from a woman between 50 and 59 years old in a cohort exposed to, infected with or recovered from COVID-19 (not recorded which).

V is TRBV4-2 and J is TRBJ1-6, with TRBD1 matching over 7 bases. With V trimmed by 2 bases and J by 9 bases, 13 bases remained unmatched. Germline V lookup: CDR1 LGHNA, CDR2 YNFKEQ. This CDR3 contains 17 residues. The CDR3: CASSQTLKGQGGSPLHF. As DNA, the CDR3 is TGTGCCAGCAGCCAAACCTTAAAGGGGCAGGGGGGTTCACCCCTCCACTTT.

The J gene is TRBJ1-2, the V gene TRBV10-1, with TRBD1 identical over 7 bases. The ends lost 10 bases at V and 12 bases at J; junction bases unmatched: 11. The CDR3 contains 11 residues. CDR1 WNHNN and CDR2 SYGVQD come from the germline V gene (reference sequence). The CDR3 DNA follows: TGCGCCAATACGATAGGGGGCCGGAACACCTTC. Amino acid sequence: CANTIGGRNTF.

The chain recombines TRBV9 with TRBJ1-5; D might be TRBD1 (6 bases). Germline V gene data show CDR1 as SGDLS and CDR2 as YYNGEE. V was clipped by 2 bases and J by 0 bases, with 9 bases between them. CDR3 length: 15 residues. DNA of the CDR3: TGTGCCAGCAGCGTGTCAGGGGATAGCAATCAGCCCCAGCATTTT. This translates into CASSVSGDSNQPQHF.

This chain connects TRBV29-1 to TRBJ1-2; 8 bases fit TRBD1. Losses at the gene ends were 6 bases for V and 2 bases for J; bases not matched to a gene: 8. From germline, CDR1 is SQVTM and CDR2 ANQGSEA. The CDR3 contains 14 residues. CDR3 nucleotides: TGCAGCGTGGGTACAGGGGGTGGAAACTATGGCTACACCTTC. It codes for CSVGTGGGNYGYTF.

This clone was detected only once. The chain carries TRBV5-1 and TRBJ1-4; D is possibly TRBD1 (6 bases). Germline V CDR1 and CDR2: SGHRS, YFSETQ. This CDR3 spans 15 amino acids. V was trimmed by 0 bases and J by 5 bases, leaving 11 bases between them. The CDR3 sequence: CASSLEAGANEKLFF. The CDR3 nucleotides are TGCGCCAGCAGCTTGGAGGCAGGGGCCAATGAAAAACTGTTTTTT.

This chain joins TRBV18 and TRBJ2-1; 7 positions agree with TRBD1. Looked up from germline, CDR1 is KGHSH and CDR2 is LQKENI. V was pared by 3 bases and J by 6 bases, with 5 bases of the junction left unmatched. This CDR3 region has 14 residues. Here the CDR3 reads CASSPTQGTNEQFF. CDR3 sequence (DNA): TGTGCCAGCTCACCCACACAGGGGACCAATGAGCAGTTCTTC.

This clone was observed a few times. The CDR3 DNA reads as TGTGCCAGCAGCTTAACGGACAGCAACTATGGCTACACCTTC. It translates to CASSLTDSNYGYTF. The rearrangement uses TRBV7-9 and TRBJ1-2; D may be TRBD1 (6 bases). V was shortened by 2 bases and J by 2 bases, with 9 bases between the two germline ends. The CDR3 has 14 amino acids. Germline CDR1 and CDR2: SEHNR and FQNEAQ (reference sequence).

The gene calls are TRBV23-1 and TRBJ2-5; 7 bases are a match to TRBD1. TRBV23-1 is annotated as an ORF whose role is uncertain. The CDR3 is made up of 13 amino acids. V lost 3 bases and J lost 2; bases outside the gene matches: 0. The CDR3 DNA is TGCGCCAGCAGTCACAGGGGGCAAGAGACCCAGTACTTC. It specifies CASSHRGQETQYF.

The gene calls are TRBV5-1 and TRBJ2-3, with D possibly matching TRBD1 (6 bases). The V gene's germline CDR1 is SGHRS and CDR2 YFSETQ. There are 13 residues in the CDR3. The V end was cut by 7 bases, the J end by 0 bases, with 9 bases between. The DNA for the CDR3 is TGCGCCAGCCGGACAGCTAGCACAGATACGCAGTATTTT. Its translation is CASRTASTDTQYF.

The chain combines TRBV27 with TRBJ2-1; a possible D gene is TRBD1 (6 bases). The CDR3 spans 14 residues. Trimming removed 7 bases from V and 4 bases from J, with 14 bases in between. Germline V gives CDR1 MNHEY, CDR2 SMNVEV (reference sequence). CDR3 coding DNA: TGTGCCAGCAAGGAGTGGCAGGGGTACAATGAGCAGTTCTTC. It specifies CASKEWQGYNEQFF.

The chain carries TRBV5-1 and TRBJ1-3, with a tentative D call TRBD1 (6 bases). CDR3 length: 14 amino acids. The germline V and J ends were trimmed by 5 bases and 0 bases, with 9 bases remaining between them. Germline V gene data show CDR1 as SGHRS and CDR2 as YFSETQ. CDR3 sequence (DNA): TGCGCCAGCAGTCGACAGGACTCTGGAAACACCATATATTTT. Translated, it gives CASSRQDSGNTIYF.

The chain combines TRBV7-9 with TRBJ2-7; TRBD2 aligns across 11 bases. CDR1 and CDR2 (germline): SEHNR, FQNEAQ (reference sequence). This CDR3 comprises 15 residues. V dropped 5 bases and J dropped 7; count of bases not matched to a gene: 10. CDR3 amino acids: CASSPTSGGPAEQYF. For the CDR3, the DNA is TGTGCCAGCAGCCCAACTAGCGGGGGCCCCGCTGAGCAGTACTTC.

The chain uses TRBV18 and TRBJ1-1; perhaps TRBD1 as D (6 bases). Germline V gene data show CDR1 as KGHSH and CDR2 as LQKENI. The CDR3 loop spans 12 amino acids. Trimming took off 6 bases at V and 10 bases at J, with 15 bases between the two ends. The CDR3 reads CASSYEQGAAFF. The CDR3 coding sequence is TGTGCCAGCTCTTACGAACAGGGTGCAGCTTTCTTT. The full variable domain, in which reference TRBV18 and TRBJ1-1 provide the parts outside the CDR3, is NAGVMQNPRHLVRRRGQEARLRCSPMKGHSHVYWYRQLPEEGLKFMVYLQKENIIDESGMPKERFSAEFPKEGPSILRIQQVVRGDSAAYFCASSYEQGAAFFGQGTRLTVV.

This clone was picked up one time. The chain combines TRBV6-5 with TRBJ2-7; TRBD1 is a possible D gene (6 bases). Trimming took off 10 bases at V and 1 base at J, with 14 bases between the two ends. The CDR3 runs to 13 residues. The germline V gene encodes CDR1 MNHEY and CDR2 SVGAGI. In DNA form, the CDR3 reads TGTGCCACCTTAGGACAGTTTTCCTACGAGCAGTACTTC. Protein sequence: CATLGQFSYEQYF.

The chain recombines TRBV7-2 with TRBJ1-4; weak D call: TRBD1 (5 bases). The V gene's germline CDR1 is SGHTA and CDR2 FQGNSA. V was clipped by 2 bases and J by 3 bases, with 10 bases between them. There are 15 residues in the CDR3. The chain's CDR3 is CASSLYRRSNEKLFF. CDR3 DNA sequence: TGTGCCAGCAGCTTATACAGGCGCTCTAATGAAAAACTGTTTTTT.

The chain combines TRBV30 with TRBJ2-3; TRBD1 might be the D (6 bases). The V end was cut by 3 bases, the J end by 9 bases, with 22 bases between. Per germline, CDR1 GTSNPN and CDR2 SVGIG (reference sequence). The CDR3 has 15 amino acids. The CDR3: CAWSASVADSMTQYF. The DNA of the CDR3 is TGTGCCTGGAGCGCTTCAGTCGCGGACAGCATGACGCAGTATTTT.

The CDR3 reads CASSRLGAGNYEQYF. The CDR3 DNA sequence: TGTGCCAGCAGCCGATTAGGGGCAGGAAACTACGAGCAGTACTTC. The chain links TRBV7-8 to TRBJ2-7; a possible D gene is TRBD1 (5 bases). CDR3 size: 15 residues. The V end lost 5 bases, the J end lost 3 bases, and 17 bases lay between the germline ends. Per germline, CDR1 SGHVS and CDR2 FQNEAQ. Full variable domain (rest looked up from reference TRBV7-8 and TRBJ2-7): GAGVSQSPRYKVAKRGQDVALRCDPISGHVSLFWYQQALGQGPEFLTYFQNEAQLDKSGLPSDRFFAERPEGSVSTLKIQRTQQEDSAVYLCASSRLGAGNYEQYFGPGTRLTVT.

This chain connects TRBV28 to TRBJ1-3, with a weak D call TRBD1 (6 bases). From germline, CDR1 is MDHEN and CDR2 SYDVKM. With 3 bases removed from V and 0 bases from J, the gap between germline ends came to 12 bases. This CDR3 is 16 amino acids long. The CDR3 loop is CASSFLTRGSGNTIYF. The CDR3 region has the DNA TGTGCCAGCAGTTTTTTGACCAGGGGCTCTGGAAACACCATATATTTT.

This chain connects TRBV10-3 to TRBJ1-2; a weak D match, TRBD1 (5 bases). The V end lost 10 bases, the J end lost 10 bases, and 19 bases lay between the germline ends. The CDR3 is 12 amino acids. Germline V CDR1 and CDR2: ENHRY, SYGVKD. This CDR3 is CATRPGTFDYTF. The CDR3 region has the DNA TGTGCCACGCGGCCCGGGACTTTTGACTACACCTTC.

This clone occurred once. V usage is TRBV24-1 and J usage is TRBJ1-2; possible D gene TRBD1, 6 bases. In germline, CDR1 is KGHDR, CDR2 SFDVKD. Trimming took off 5 bases at V and 6 bases at J, with 21 bases between the two ends. The CDR3 has 16 amino acids. CDR3 sequence reads: CATSVSGGAQRDGYTF. The CDR3 DNA follows: TGTGCCACCAGTGTCTCCGGGGGGGCGCAGCGTGATGGCTACACCTTC.

V and J are TRBV5-6 and TRBJ1-2; no definite D call. Germline values: CDR1 SGHDT, CDR2 YYEEEE. Deletions cut 1 base from V and 6 bases from J, with 7 bases between. The CDR3 sequence is 12 residues long. The CDR3 region is CASSLSTDGYTF. The CDR3 region has the DNA TGTGCCAGCAGCTTGAGTACAGATGGCTACACCTTC.

J is TRBJ2-3 and V is TRBV10-2; tentative D call: TRBD1 (6 bases). Trimming took off 0 bases at V and 5 bases at J, with 6 bases between the two ends. Germline assignment: CDR1 WSHSY and CDR2 SAAADI. The CDR3 totals 13 residues. In DNA, the CDR3 is TGCGCCAGCAGTGAGTCCAGGGGAGATACGCAGTATTTT. Protein sequence: CASSESRGDTQYF.

The chain recombines TRBV4-2 with TRBJ1-1; 9 bases are shared with TRBD1. The junction had 11 bases not matched to a gene; V was cut back by 4 bases and J by 2 bases. Germline loops: CDR1 LGHNA, CDR2 YNFKEQ. The CDR3 loop spans 17 amino acids. The chain's CDR3 is CASSPKPGTGLNTEAFF. CDR3 DNA: TGTGCCAGCAGCCCAAAACCAGGGACAGGGCTAAACACTGAAGCTTTCTTT.

The chain has TRBV18 and TRBJ1-1; weak D call: TRBD1 (5 bases). This CDR3 comprises 17 residues. Germline CDR1 reads KGHSH; CDR2 reads LQKENI. The germline V and J ends were trimmed by 3 bases and 3 bases, with 20 bases remaining between them. In nucleotides, the CDR3 is TGTGCCAGCTCACCCAACCGGTGGGGGGTATCGGACACTGAAGCTTTCTTT. The encoded protein is CASSPNRWGVSDTEAFF.

The rearrangement links TRBV9 to TRBJ1-1; D is unresolved. Per germline, CDR1 SGDLS and CDR2 YYNGEE. The CDR3 covers 13 residues. V shed 1 base and J shed 0 bases, with 4 bases lying between them. The CDR3 reads CASSVSLNTEAFF. For the CDR3, the DNA is TGTGCCAGCAGCGTAAGCCTGAACACTGAAGCTTTCTTT. Looking up the rest from reference TRBV9 and TRBJ1-1 gives the full variable domain: DSGVTQTPKHLITATGQRVTLRCSPRSGDLSVYWYQQSLDQGLQFLIQYYNGEERAKGNILERFSAQQFPDLHSELNLSSLELGDSALYFCASSVSLNTEAFFGQGTRLTVV.

This clone was observed a handful of times. For the CDR3, the DNA is TGTGCCTGGAGTGTACACAGGGGCTCGTCTGGGGCCAACGTCCTGACTTTC. Protein product: CAWSVHRGSSGANVLTF. The V gene is TRBV30, the J gene TRBJ2-6, with 7 bases identical to TRBD1. V was pared by 0 bases and J by 1 base, with 6 bases of the junction left unmatched. Looked up from germline, CDR1 is GTSNPN and CDR2 is SVGIG (reference sequence). This CDR3 is built from 17 residues.

This rearrangement joins TRBV2 to TRBJ2-2, with 7 nucleotides matching TRBD1. The J segment lost 1 base and the V segment lost 7 bases, leaving 15 bases of the junction unmatched. Germline V lookup: CDR1 SNHLY, CDR2 FYNNEI. The CDR3 is 18 amino acids. CDR3 coding DNA: TGTGCCAGCAAAGGGGGCCCTCCCATCTTCCTGAACACCGGGGAGCTGTTTTTT. This encodes CASKGGPPIFLNTGELFF.